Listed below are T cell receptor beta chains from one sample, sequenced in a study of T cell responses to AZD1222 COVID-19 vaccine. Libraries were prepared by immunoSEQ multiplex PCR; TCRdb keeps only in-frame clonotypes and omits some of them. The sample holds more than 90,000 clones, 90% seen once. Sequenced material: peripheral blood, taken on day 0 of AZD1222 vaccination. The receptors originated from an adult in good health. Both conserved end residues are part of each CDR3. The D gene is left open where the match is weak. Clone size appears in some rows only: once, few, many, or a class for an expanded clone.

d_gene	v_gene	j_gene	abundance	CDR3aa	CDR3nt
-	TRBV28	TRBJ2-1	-	CASSFSGHRNEQFF	TGTGCCAGCAGTTTCTCCGGACACCGCAATGAGCAGTTCTTC
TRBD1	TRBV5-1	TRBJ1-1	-	CASSLDRGNTEAFF	TGCGCCAGCAGCTTGGACAGGGGGAACACTGAAGCTTTCTTT
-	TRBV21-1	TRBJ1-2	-	CASSPGDRASGYTF	TGTGCCAGCTCACCCGGAGACAGGGCGTCTGGCTACACCTTC
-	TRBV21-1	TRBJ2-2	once	CASSIGGDTGELFF	TGTGCCAGCAGCATAGGGGGAGACACCGGGGAGCTGTTTTTT
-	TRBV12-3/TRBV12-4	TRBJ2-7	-	CASSFGYEQYF	TGTGCCAGCAGTTTTGGGTACGAGCAGTACTTC
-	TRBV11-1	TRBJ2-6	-	CASSSRGSGANVLTF	TGTGCCAGCAGCTCCAGGGGCTCTGGGGCCAACGTCCTGACTTTC
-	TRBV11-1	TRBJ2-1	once	CASSGRFDNYNEQFF	TGTGCCAGCAGCGGGAGATTCGACAATTACAATGAGCAGTTCTTC
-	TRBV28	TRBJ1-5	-	CASSFLVGAEQPQHF	TGTGCCAGCAGTTTTCTGGTAGGGGCTGAACAGCCCCAGCATTTT
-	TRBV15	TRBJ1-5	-	CATSPGLNQPQHF	TGTGCCACCAGCCCAGGGCTCAATCAGCCCCAGCATTTT
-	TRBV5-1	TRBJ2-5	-	CASSPAPGSDETQYF	TGCGCCAGCAGCCCGGCCCCAGGGTCCGACGAGACCCAGTACTTC
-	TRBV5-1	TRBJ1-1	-	CASSFGTEAFF	TGCGCCAGCAGCTTTGGAACTGAAGCTTTCTTT
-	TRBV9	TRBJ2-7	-	CASSLQGGEQYF	TGTGCCAGCAGCCTACAGGGCGGCGAGCAGTACTTC
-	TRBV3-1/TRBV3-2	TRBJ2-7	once	CASSNNRVSYEQYF	TGTGCCAGCAGCAACAACAGGGTATCCTACGAGCAGTACTTC
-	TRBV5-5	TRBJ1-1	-	CASSLVNTEAFF	TGTGCCAGCAGCTTGGTGAACACTGAAGCTTTCTTT
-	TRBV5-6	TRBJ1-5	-	CASSLARDSPAQPQHF	TGTGCCAGCAGCTTGGCCCGTGACAGCCCAGCGCAGCCCCAGCATTTT
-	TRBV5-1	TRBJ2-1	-	CASSLDYNEQFF	TGCGCCAGCAGCCTCGATTACAATGAGCAGTTCTTC
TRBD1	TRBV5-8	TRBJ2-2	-	CASSLWDRASGELFF	TGTGCCAGCAGCTTGTGGGACAGGGCCTCCGGGGAGCTGTTTTTT